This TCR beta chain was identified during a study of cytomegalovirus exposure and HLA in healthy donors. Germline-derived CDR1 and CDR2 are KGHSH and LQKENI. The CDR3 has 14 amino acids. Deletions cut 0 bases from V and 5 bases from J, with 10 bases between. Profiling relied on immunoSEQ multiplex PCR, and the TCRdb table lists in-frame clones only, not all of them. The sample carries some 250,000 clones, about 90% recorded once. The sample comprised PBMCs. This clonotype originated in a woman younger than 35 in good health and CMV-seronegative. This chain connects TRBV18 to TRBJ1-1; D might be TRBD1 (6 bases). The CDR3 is CASSPPTGRTEAFF. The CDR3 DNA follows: TGTGCCAGCTCACCACCTACAGGGCGAACTGAAGCTTTCTTT. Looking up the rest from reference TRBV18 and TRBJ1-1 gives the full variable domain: NAGVMQNPRHLVRRRGQEARLRCSPMKGHSHVYWYRQLPEEGLKFMVYLQKENIIDESGMPKERFSAEFPKEGPSILRIQQVVRGDSAAYFCASSPPTGRTEAFFGQGTRLTVV.